Sequencing of this T cell receptor (beta chain) was carried out in a study of blood T cell repertoires in COVID-19. In the study overall: The United States, Italy and Spain supplied acute and convalescent COVID-19 samples. PBMCs, B-cell-depleted T cells, or T cells provided the cDNA or gDNA that made up the material.

Unmatched junction bases numbered 11, after V lost 4 bases and J lost 2 bases. Germline lookup yields CDR1 SGHDN and CDR2 FVKESK. This CDR3 has 17 residues. Original methodology: Researchers report that nucleated cell counts were estimated from reference gene primer amplification. Sequencing was performed with immunoSEQ multiplex PCR; in TCRdb, only in-frame clones are kept and a portion is missing. V and J calls and clone size come straight from that table; D and trimming were deduced from the DNA. This sample yields 120,000 to 150,000 clones, of which 70% to 90% are seen a single time; roughly 8% belongs to the top ten.

The sample consisted of peripheral blood. The rearrangement uses TRBV14 and TRBJ2-3; the match to TRBD2 covers 8 bases. This receptor was obtained from a woman aged 60-75 years with acute or convalescent COVID-19. As DNA, the CDR3 is TGTGCCAGCAGCCCGCGCGAGACTAGCGCACTCACAGATACGCAGTATTTT. This codes for CASSPRETSALTDTQYF.